This T cell receptor (beta chain) was retrieved from a study of cytomegalovirus exposure and HLA in healthy donors. Points from the study as a whole: The later analysis indicated that the majority of CMV-associated TCR beta chains appeared HLA-restricted. For TCR beta chains, V- and J-gene trimming was later linked to a missense DCLRE1C variant. Sequence variants that were highly shared formed a cluster that was likely a sequencing artifact.

A note on this clone: What it recognizes is unknown.

The study ran its PCR with 60 Vbeta and 13 Jbeta primers. The data were produced by immunoSEQ multiplex PCR, yet TCRdb's version contains in-frame clones alone and is incomplete. The sample yields 90,000 to 150,000 clones, roughly 80% seen once. The germline V gene encodes CDR1 SGHRS and CDR2 YFSETQ. This CDR3 has 14 amino acids. The V end lost 4 bases, the J end lost 6 bases, and 14 bases lay between the germline ends. The specimen was PBMCs. This clonotype was sampled from a woman aged 25 to 39 in good health and CMV-seropositive. The genes are TRBV5-1 and TRBJ1-5; possible D gene TRBD1, 6 bases. CDR3 protein: CASSRTGGVQPQHF. DNA for the CDR3: TGCGCCAGCAGCCGTACGGGGGGCGTTCAGCCCCAGCATTTT.